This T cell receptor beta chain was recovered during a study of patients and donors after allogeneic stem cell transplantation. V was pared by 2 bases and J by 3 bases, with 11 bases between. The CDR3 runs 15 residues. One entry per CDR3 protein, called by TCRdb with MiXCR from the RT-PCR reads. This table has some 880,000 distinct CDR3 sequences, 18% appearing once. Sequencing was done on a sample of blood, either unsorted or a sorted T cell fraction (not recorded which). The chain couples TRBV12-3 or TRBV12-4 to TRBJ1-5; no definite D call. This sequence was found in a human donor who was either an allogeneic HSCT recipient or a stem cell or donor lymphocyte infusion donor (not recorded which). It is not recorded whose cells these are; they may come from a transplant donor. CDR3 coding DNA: TGTGCCAGCAGTTTAACGGGTAATACCAATCAGCCCCAGCATTTT. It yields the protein CASSLTGNTNQPQHF.